These 26 T cell receptor beta chains were sequenced from one sample in a study of blood T cell repertoires in COVID-19. Some clones are missing from TCRdb's copy, which holds only in-frame ones; the method was immunoSEQ multiplex PCR. Among over 25,000 clones, about nine tenths were seen once, and the ten largest hold roughly 9.5%. The sequencing sample was made of peripheral blood. All receptors come from a human donor with active COVID-19. The donor label of this sample is uncertain.

The chain recombines TRBV5-1 with TRBJ2-3; maybe TRBD2 (6 bases). CDR3 length equals 16 residues. The germline V gene encodes CDR1 SGHRS and CDR2 YFSETQ. V lost 0 bases to trimming and J lost 1 base, with 12 bases between them. The CDR3 DNA is TGCGCCAGCAGCTTGGATTCCCCGGGGGGCACAGATACGCAGTATTTT. Translated: CASSLDSPGGTDTQYF.

The chain carries TRBV19 and TRBJ2-3, with TRBD1 identical over 7 bases. Losses at the gene ends were 6 bases for V and 6 bases for J; bases not matched to a gene: 6. CDR1 LNHDA and CDR2 SQIVND come from the germline V gene (reference sequence). CDR3 length: 13 amino acids. Here the CDR3 reads CASRTDRVDTQYF. CDR3 in DNA: TGTGCCAGTAGGACAGACAGGGTGGATACGCAGTATTTT.

The chain employs TRBV28 and TRBJ1-2; D possibly corresponds to TRBD1 (6 bases). V was shortened by 10 bases and J by 0 bases, with 15 bases between the two germline ends. This CDR3 contains 14 residues. Germline assignment: CDR1 MDHEN and CDR2 SYDVKM. The CDR3 sequence is CAIRTGTTNYGYTF. The CDR3 region has the DNA TGTGCCATCCGAACAGGGACAACTAACTATGGCTACACCTTC.

The chain links TRBV19 to TRBJ1-2; 8 positions agree with TRBD1. V lost 7 bases and J lost 4; bases outside the gene matches: 5. The CDR3 runs to 13 residues. The germline gives CDR1 LNHDA, CDR2 SQIVND (reference sequence). The CDR3 region is CASTTDRGYGYTF. The CDR3 coding sequence is TGTGCCAGTACCACAGACAGGGGCTATGGCTACACCTTC.

This clone was detected once. The chain has TRBV30 and TRBJ1-6; D remains ambiguous. The length of the CDR3 is 15 residues. Germline-derived CDR1 and CDR2 are GTSNPN and SVGIG (reference sequence). Trimming removed 0 bases at V and 0 bases at J, with 6 bases between. In nucleotides, the CDR3 is TGTGCCTGGAGTGTACAGAGCTCCTATAATTCACCCCTCCACTTT. This sequence encodes CAWSVQSSYNSPLHF.

V and J are TRBV18 and TRBJ2-2, with 7 positions matching TRBD1. The CDR3 is 16 amino acids. V dropped 4 bases and J dropped 2; count of bases not matched to a gene: 7. Germline lookup yields CDR1 KGHSH and CDR2 LQKENI. This chain's CDR3 is CASSHTGTENTGELFF. The CDR3 DNA reads TGTGCCAGCTCACACACCGGGACAGAAAACACCGGGGAGCTGTTTTTT.

This chain uses TRBV5-1 with TRBJ1-6; D is possibly TRBD1 (5 bases). This CDR3 is 15 amino acids long. Trimming stripped 0 bases from V and 8 bases from J, with 12 bases between. The V gene's germline CDR1 is SGHRS and CDR2 YFSETQ. Here the CDR3 DNA reads TGCGCCAGCAGCTTGGTCGGGGGTGCGGATTCACCCCTCCACTTT. It is translated as CASSLVGGADSPLHF.

The chain employs TRBV19 and TRBJ1-2; tentative D call: TRBD1 (5 bases). V lost 9 bases to trimming and J lost 4 bases, with 24 bases between them. The germline gives CDR1 LNHDA, CDR2 SQIVND (reference sequence). The CDR3 length is 16 residues. CDR3 sequence (DNA): TGTGCCAGCACGCCCACACTCGTTGACAGTTTCTATGGCTACACCTTC. Translated: CASTPTLVDSFYGYTF.

The chain recombines TRBV7-3 with TRBJ2-7; D is uncertain. Germline CDR1 is SGHTA and CDR2 is FQGTGA. Trimming cost V 5 bases and J 0 bases, with 14 bases left between them. This CDR3 comprises 15 residues. The chain's CDR3 is CASSQAGTSSYEQYF. CDR3 coding DNA: TGTGCCAGCAGCCAGGCCGGAACGAGCTCCTACGAGCAGTACTTC. The full variable domain, with the rest looked up from reference TRBV7-3 and TRBJ2-7, is GAGVSQTPSNKVTEKGKYVELRCDPISGHTALYWYRQSLGQGPEFLIYFQGTGAADDSGLPNDRFFAVRPEGSVSTLKIQRTERGDSAVYLCASSQAGTSSYEQYFGPGTRLTVT.

The chain is built from TRBV7-2 and TRBJ2-1, with a weak D call TRBD1 (5 bases). Germline loops: CDR1 SGHTA, CDR2 FQGNSA. The ends were cut back, 7 bases at V and 0 bases at J, with 25 bases in the middle. The CDR3 covers 19 residues. The CDR3 loop reads CASTLPPGHNSISYNEQFF. The CDR3 nucleotides read TGTGCCAGCACCCTTCCACCAGGACATAACTCCATCTCCTACAATGAGCAGTTCTTC.

V usage is TRBV7-9 and J usage is TRBJ2-1, with 8 bases identical to TRBD2. CDR1 is SEHNR and CDR2 is FQNEAQ in the germline V gene (reference sequence). This CDR3 is built from 14 residues. V lost 2 bases, J lost 4 bases, and 1 base stayed unmatched. CDR3 DNA sequence: TGTGCCAGCAGCTTAACTAGCGGTTACAATGAGCAGTTCTTC. Protein sequence: CASSLTSGYNEQFF.

This chain joins TRBV30 and TRBJ2-3; no clear D gene. Per the germline V gene, CDR1 is GTSNPN and CDR2 is SVGIG (reference sequence). Trimming took 0 bases from V and 3 from J, leaving 4 bases between them. CDR3 length equals 12 residues. The CDR3 coding sequence is TGTGCCTGGAGTGTACAAACAGATACGCAGTATTTT. Encoded protein: CAWSVQTDTQYF.

This rearrangement joins TRBV19 to TRBJ1-1; 10 nucleotides align to TRBD1. V was pared by 9 bases and J by 6 bases, with 7 bases of the junction left unmatched. This CDR3 is 13 amino acids long. CDR1 LNHDA and CDR2 SQIVND come from the germline V gene (reference sequence). The CDR3 is CASRDRGLSEAFF. The CDR3 DNA reads TGTGCCAGCCGCGACAGGGGGCTATCTGAAGCTTTCTTT.

CDR3 in DNA: TGTGCCAGCAGCCCGGAGGGAGGGTTCAGGGCAGATACGCAGTATTTT. This gives the protein CASSPEGGFRADTQYF. The rearrangement joins TRBV7-9 to TRBJ2-3; 7 nucleotides match TRBD2. Germline trimming cut 5 bases from V and 4 bases from J; bases unmatched to any gene: 12. Germline V gene lookup returns CDR1 SEHNR and CDR2 FQNEAQ (reference sequence). CDR3 length: 16 amino acids.

V usage is TRBV19 and J usage is TRBJ2-1; the match to TRBD2 covers 9 bases. The CDR3 length is 18 residues. The germline V gene encodes CDR1 LNHDA and CDR2 SQIVND (reference sequence). Losses at the gene ends were 3 bases for V and 8 bases for J; bases not matched to a gene: 17. The CDR3 DNA sequence: TGTGCCAGTAGTATTGAGGCTCTAGCGGGATCAATATATTATGAGCAGTTCTTC. This encodes CASSIEALAGSIYYEQFF. The full variable domain, completed using reference TRBV19 and TRBJ2-1, is DGGITQSPKYLFRKEGQNVTLSCEQNLNHDAMYWYRQDPGQGLRLIYYSQIVNDFQKGDIAEGYSVSREKKESFPLTVTSAQKNPTAFYLCASSIEALAGSIYYEQFFGPGTRLTVL.

This rearrangement joins TRBV19 to TRBJ2-7, with 13 bases lining up with TRBD2. The CDR3 spans 18 residues. The V gene end was trimmed by 5 bases and the J gene end by 2 bases; junction bases not matched to a gene: 12. The germline gives CDR1 LNHDA, CDR2 SQIVND (reference sequence). In DNA form, the CDR3 reads TGTGCCAGTAGTTCGCCCTCCGGACTAGCGGGAGACCCCTACGAGCAGTACTTC. Its protein product is CASSSPSGLAGDPYEQYF. Full variable domain (remainder filled in from reference TRBV19 and TRBJ2-7): DGGITQSPKYLFRKEGQNVTLSCEQNLNHDAMYWYRQDPGQGLRLIYYSQIVNDFQKGDIAEGYSVSREKKESFPLTVTSAQKNPTAFYLCASSSPSGLAGDPYEQYFGPGTRLTVT.

This chain connects TRBV6-2 or TRBV6-3 to TRBJ2-5; D perhaps matches TRBD2 (6 bases). Germline-derived CDR1 and CDR2 are MNHEY and SVGEGT. V lost 4 bases and J lost 2, with 17 bases in between. The CDR3 is 16 residues long. CDR3 sequence: CASSFPQGGVQETQYF. Written as DNA, the CDR3 is TGTGCCAGCAGTTTCCCCCAGGGCGGGGTGCAAGAGACCCAGTACTTC.

The chain recombines TRBV2 with TRBJ2-3, with D perhaps matching TRBD2 (5 bases). CDR1 is SNHLY and CDR2 is FYNNEI in the germline V gene. The V and J ends lost 8 bases and 2 bases respectively, with 8 bases between them. CDR3 length: 12 residues. CDR3 DNA sequence: TGTGCCAGCCGGACTTCCACAGATACGCAGTATTTT. As protein: CASRTSTDTQYF.

The genes are TRBV28 and TRBJ2-1; 13 nucleotides line up with TRBD2. The V gene's germline CDR1 is MDHEN and CDR2 SYDVKM. The V and J ends lost 4 bases and 7 bases, in that order; junction bases with no gene match: 7. The CDR3 is 16 residues long. In nucleotides, the CDR3 is TGTGCCAGCAGTTCTACCGGGACTAGCGGGAAAAATGAGCAGTTCTTC. It is translated as CASSSTGTSGKNEQFF.

V is TRBV20-1 and J is TRBJ1-6; D may be TRBD1 (6 bases). Germline-derived CDR1 and CDR2 are DFQATT and SNEGSKA (reference sequence). V was pared by 4 bases and J by 9 bases, with 7 bases between. CDR3 length: 11 amino acids. CDR3 sequence: CSAKGGSPLHF. The CDR3 DNA sequence: TGCAGTGCTAAAGGGGGTTCACCCCTCCACTTT.

The V gene is TRBV29-1, the J gene TRBJ1-2; no firm D call. There are 12 residues in the CDR3. CDR1 is SQVTM and CDR2 is ANQGSEA in the germline V gene. V lost 2 bases and J 0 bases, leaving 4 bases between the germline ends. The CDR3 DNA follows: TGCAGCGTTGAATCGGCTAACTATGGCTACACCTTC. Its translation: CSVESANYGYTF.

CDR3 sequence reads: CADRGLNTEAFF. The DNA for the CDR3 is TGTGCGGACAGGGGGCTGAACACTGAAGCTTTCTTT. The rearrangement links TRBV27 to TRBJ1-1; 11 bases match TRBD1. The CDR3 length is 12 residues. Germline lookup yields CDR1 MNHEY and CDR2 SMNVEV (reference sequence).

This sequence joins TRBV6-5 and TRBJ2-2; D is perhaps TRBD2 (7 bases). The CDR3 contains 14 residues. V lost 2 bases, J lost 4 bases, and 8 bases lay in between. Germline V CDR1 and CDR2: MNHEY, SVGAGI. CDR3 region: CASSYGGATGELFF. In nucleotides, the CDR3 is TGTGCCAGCAGTTACGGGGGGGCCACCGGGGAGCTGTTTTTT.

The chain links TRBV5-4 to TRBJ2-5, with 12 positions matching TRBD2. Unmatched junction bases numbered 3, after V lost 3 bases and J lost 0 bases. The CDR3 covers 16 residues. CDR1 and CDR2 (germline): SGHNT, YYREEE (reference sequence). The CDR3 nucleotides read TGTGCCAGCAGCTCCCGACTAGCGGGGGACCAAGAGACCCAGTACTTC. Protein product: CASSSRLAGDQETQYF.

CDR3 protein: CASSVDPAGGLGTQYF. For the CDR3, the DNA is TGTGCCAGCAGCGTAGACCCAGCGGGAGGCCTAGGGACCCAGTACTTC. V and J are TRBV9 and TRBJ2-5, with 9 bases matching TRBD2. Germline CDR1 is SGDLS and CDR2 is YYNGEE. The trim removed 0 bases at V and 7 bases at J, leaving 10 bases unmatched. The CDR3 sequence is 16 residues long.

The rearrangement uses TRBV13 and TRBJ1-2; D unresolved. Trimming stripped 2 bases from V and 6 bases from J, with 10 bases between. The CDR3 contains 13 residues. CDR1 is PRHDT and CDR2 is FYEKMQ in the germline V gene (reference sequence). The CDR3 DNA reads as TGTGCCAGCAGCTTACCTTACAGTGATGGCTACACCTTC. Amino acids: CASSLPYSDGYTF.